There are many counts of the clone carrying this TCR beta chain. Its antigen is not known. The data are from a study of early T cells in non-severe SARS-CoV-2 infection. General study findings and limits: Matching with VDJdb favored anti-spike CD8 responses (missing private and CD4 specificities).

Unique molecular identifiers tagged individual cDNA molecules. MiXCR, applied by TCRdb to the 5' RACE reads, yields one record per CDR3 protein. The sample lists about 60,000 distinct CDR3 sequences, around 12% occurring once. This TCR was sampled from an adult who was a healthcare worker with PCR-confirmed SARS-CoV-2 infection or an uninfected control (not recorded which). Source material: whole blood.

CDR3 nucleotides: TGTGCCAGCAGTACCCAGATAGCTAGCTCCTATAATTCACCCCTCCACTTT. Translation gives CASSTQIASSYNSPLHF. The J gene is TRBJ1-6, the V gene TRBV27, with D hard to call. V was clipped by 5 bases and J by 0 bases, with 14 bases between them. The CDR3 length is 17 residues. Germline CDR1 is MNHEY and CDR2 is SMNVEV (reference sequence).